This TCR beta chain is from a study of blood T cell repertoires in COVID-19. Study information: Samples representing acute and convalescent COVID-19 were sourced from the United States, Italy and Spain.

After removal of 7 bases from V and 15 bases from J, the junction contained 13 bases not matched to a gene. The V gene's germline CDR1 is MDHEN and CDR2 SYDVKM. The CDR3 is 14 amino acids. In the original analysis: Estimation of nucleated cell counts was performed using reference gene primer amplification. The data were produced by immunoSEQ multiplex PCR, yet TCRdb's version contains in-frame clones alone and is incomplete. The V and J calls and clone size were taken over from that table, and D and trimming were inferred from the DNA. The repertoire holds about 130,000 clones, with roughly nine tenths as singletons.

Sequenced: peripheral blood. The rearrangement uses TRBV28 and TRBJ2-1; 12 nucleotides agree with TRBD2. This TCR derives from a man in his sixties with COVID-19, enrolled during active disease. CDR3 sequence: CASTKGLAGATPFF. CDR3 DNA sequence: TGTGCCAGCACCAAGGGACTAGCGGGTGCGACCCCGTTCTTC.